This T cell receptor beta chain is drawn from a study of cytomegalovirus exposure and HLA in healthy donors. Study outcomes and limitations: Beyond CMV serostatus, there was no information to go on about immune exposure. There were three CMV-associated chains whose specificity for CMV antigens was confirmed in vitro. Trimming of TCR beta V- and J-genes showed a link, identified in a later analysis, to a missense DCLRE1C variant.

60 Vbeta and 13 Jbeta primers were used in PCR. Authors' processing steps: In a later analysis, 79 million or so unique TCR beta chains included roughly 11 million shared by two or more donors. Assay used: immunoSEQ multiplex PCR; TCRdb lists only in-frame clones, some missing. V and J calls and clone size are as listed in that table; D and trimming were resolved from the DNA. The sample includes fewer than 120,000 clones, around 76% of them seen just once. This CDR3 has 17 amino acids. CDR1 SNHLY and CDR2 FYNNEI come from the germline V gene. V gave up 3 bases and J gave up 0 bases; unmatched junction bases: 9. As concerns this clone: Its target is not known.

Sequencing used PBMCs. The TCR sequence derives from a man aged 30 to 45 in good health and CMV-seropositive. The rearrangement links TRBV2 to TRBJ2-7; 9 bases are shared with TRBD1. The CDR3 sequence is CASSDSRWGQGSYEQYF. The CDR3 DNA is TGTGCCAGCAGTGACAGCCGTTGGGGACAGGGCTCCTACGAGCAGTACTTC. The variable domain in full, completed from reference TRBV2 and TRBJ2-7, reads EPEVTQTPSHQVTQMGQEVILRCVPISNHLYFYWYRQILGQKVEFLVSFYNNEISEKSEIFDDQFSVERPDGSNFTLKIRSTKLEDSAMYFCASSDSRWGQGSYEQYFGPGTRLTVT.